This T cell receptor beta chain appears in the sequencing data of a study of blood T cell repertoires in COVID-19. Study background: PBMCs, B-cell-depleted T cells, or T cells were the source of the cDNA or gDNA that made up the material.

In the authors' methods: Reference gene primer amplification in the assay estimated nucleated cell counts. Generated by immunoSEQ multiplex PCR, the TCRdb table keeps only in-frame clones and is missing some. V, J and clone size were drawn from that table, and D and trimming were deduced from the DNA. This table has about 260,000 clones, around four fifths appearing once. Sequences were obtained from peripheral blood. The clonotype originates from a man aged 55 to 70 with acute or convalescent COVID-19.

The CDR3 DNA reads as TGTGCCAGTAGCGAACTAGAATTGGAGACCCAGTACTTC. Its protein product is CASSELELETQYF. The V call is TRBV19, the J call TRBJ2-5; possibly TRBD2 for D (5 bases). This CDR3 has 13 residues. CDR1 is LNHDA, CDR2 SQIVND, per germline (reference sequence). With 6 bases removed from V and 5 bases from J, the gap between germline ends came to 13 bases.